One sample yielded the 15 T cell receptor beta chains listed below, sequenced in a study of blood T cell repertoires in COVID-19. TCRdb's copy holds only in-frame clones and misses some; the assay was immunoSEQ multiplex PCR. There are roughly 250,000 clones in the sample; about nine tenths occur only once, and about 6.9% lies in the top ten. Source material: PBMCs or T cells enriched from blood (not recorded which). Source of these receptors: a woman between 25 and 40 years old with acute COVID-19.

V gene TRBV24-1 combines with J gene TRBJ2-1, with 7 bases aligning to TRBD1. Germline V gives CDR1 KGHDR, CDR2 SFDVKD. Trimming at V came to 3 bases and at J to 14 bases, leaving 9 bases not matched to a gene. CDR3 length: 13 residues. The CDR3 here is CATSDLKTGTKFF. CDR3 DNA sequence: TGTGCCACCAGTGATCTAAAGACAGGGACGAAGTTCTTC.

The chain is built from TRBV12-3 or TRBV12-4 and TRBJ1-5, with 8 bases fitting TRBD1. After removal of 11 bases from V and 2 bases from J, the junction contained 5 bases not matched to a gene. The CDR3 is 13 amino acids. CDR3 nucleotide sequence: TGTGCCGGTTCGACAGGGGGCAATCAGCCCCAGCATTTT. Translating gives CAGSTGGNQPQHF.

J is TRBJ2-3 and V is TRBV11-2; 8 positions match TRBD2. The CDR3 length is 17 residues. V lost 5 bases, J lost 4 bases, and 14 bases stayed unmatched. Germline values: CDR1 SGHAT, CDR2 FQNNGV. CDR3 DNA sequence: TGTGCCAGCAGCCCTGTAGGGACTAGGAGTTTCGCAGATACGCAGTATTTT. Protein product: CASSPVGTRSFADTQYF.

The chain is built from TRBV7-7 and TRBJ2-3; D possibly corresponds to TRBD2 (6 bases). CDR3 size: 13 residues. In germline, CDR1 is SSHAT, CDR2 FNYEAQ (reference sequence). The CDR3, as DNA: TGTGCTAGCGGACGGGACTTCGGAGATACGCAGTATTTT. It is translated as CASGRDFGDTQYF.

V usage is TRBV5-1 and J usage is TRBJ2-2, with a weak D call TRBD2 (6 bases). The V end lost 5 bases, the J end lost 6 bases, and 20 bases lay between the germline ends. CDR3 length: 16 residues. The germline gives CDR1 SGHRS, CDR2 YFSETQ. This chain's CDR3 is CASSSGRSIGSGELFF. Here the CDR3 DNA reads TGCGCCAGCAGTTCCGGGAGATCTATAGGTTCCGGGGAGCTGTTTTTT.

V is TRBV7-6 and J is TRBJ2-1, with a tentative D call TRBD1 (7 bases). Per germline, CDR1 SGHVS and CDR2 FNYEAQ. V gave up 6 bases and J gave up 8 bases, with 17 bases separating them. This CDR3 is built from 14 residues. DNA of the CDR3: TGTGCCAGCAGTCCCAGGGGGGCTATTGATGAGCAGTTCTTC. Translated, it gives CASSPRGAIDEQFF.

This clone appeared a single time. The chain uses TRBV5-1 and TRBJ1-2; 8 positions agree with TRBD1. The trim removed 4 bases at V and 13 bases at J, leaving 6 bases unmatched. CDR3 length: 11 residues. Germline loops: CDR1 SGHRS, CDR2 YFSETQ. The DNA of the CDR3 is TGCGCCAGCAGCGAAGGACAGGGCGGCACCTTC. Protein sequence: CASSEGQGGTF. Using reference TRBV5-1 and TRBJ1-2 for the parts outside the CDR3, the full variable domain is KAGVTQTPRYLIKTRGQQVTLSCSPISGHRSVSWYQQTPGQGLQFLFEYFSETQRNKGNFPGRFSGRQFSNSRSEMNVSTLELGDSALYLCASSEGQGGTFGSGTRLTVV.

This clone was seen a single time. This chain links TRBV27 with TRBJ2-7; no clear D. This CDR3 has 15 residues. CDR1 is MNHEY, CDR2 SMNVEV, per germline (reference sequence). Trimming removed 5 bases from V and 1 base from J, with 15 bases in between. For the CDR3, the DNA is TGTGCCAGCAGTCGTGCGCGGTACACTTCCTACGAGCAGTACTTC. It specifies CASSRARYTSYEQYF.

This rearrangement joins TRBV7-9 to TRBJ2-5, with 10 nucleotides matching TRBD2. Per the germline V gene, CDR1 is SEHNR and CDR2 is FQNEAQ (reference sequence). V shed 5 bases and J 4 bases; nucleotides not matched to a gene: 16. This CDR3 spans 18 amino acids. The DNA for the CDR3 is TGTGCCAGCAGCCACACCCCCCCCCAGCGGGGGGGCCGAGAGACCCAGTACTTC. This codes for CASSHTPPQRGGRETQYF.

The chain uses TRBV3-1 (or the pseudogene TRBV3-2) and TRBJ2-7; 10 nucleotides match TRBD1. Trimming cost V 1 base and J 3 bases; bases outside gene matches: 9. Per germline, CDR1 LGHDT and CDR2 YNNKEL (reference sequence). CDR3 length: 17 residues. The CDR3 region has the DNA TGTGCCAGCAGCCAAGTGTTCCGGGACAGGGGATTCTACGAGCAGTACTTC. This gives the protein CASSQVFRDRGFYEQYF.

This chain's CDR3 is CASSSTRRTTGLNYGYTF. The CDR3 coding sequence is TGTGCCAGCAGCTCGACCAGAAGGACCACAGGGCTGAACTATGGCTACACCTTC. This chain uses TRBV13 with TRBJ1-2, with D possibly matching TRBD1 (6 bases). Per germline, CDR1 PRHDT and CDR2 FYEKMQ (reference sequence). V was clipped by 4 bases and J by 2 bases, with 23 bases between them. The CDR3 runs to 18 residues.

This CDR3 is CASSEGHRSYNEQFF. CDR3 in DNA: TGTGCCAGCAGTGAGGGACATCGCTCCTACAATGAGCAGTTCTTC. The chain employs TRBV2 and TRBJ2-1, with D possibly being TRBD1 (6 bases). Germline values: CDR1 SNHLY, CDR2 FYNNEI. The CDR3 contains 15 residues. Trimming cost V 3 bases and J 0 bases, with 9 bases left between them.

The chain carries TRBV28 and TRBJ1-3; D is uncertain. Germline V gives CDR1 MDHEN, CDR2 SYDVKM. The V end was cut by 4 bases, the J end by 0 bases, with 10 bases between. The CDR3 runs to 15 residues. CDR3 loop: CASSSGSSSGNTIYF. DNA of the CDR3: TGTGCCAGCAGTTCTGGTAGTTCCTCTGGAAACACCATATATTTT.

This clone was observed once. This chain uses TRBV24-1 with TRBJ2-1; 8 bases align to TRBD1. V trimming: 7 bases; J trimming: 4 bases; junction bases outside the gene matches: 11. The CDR3 runs 16 residues. The germline gives CDR1 KGHDR, CDR2 SFDVKD. CDR3 sequence: CATRAVQGDLYNEQFF. The DNA of the CDR3 is TGTGCCACCAGAGCTGTACAGGGGGACCTATACAATGAGCAGTTCTTC.

The CDR3 nucleotides read TGTGCCAGCAGCACCAAAAAAAAACCTAACCCCGGGACAGGGGAGGACACCGGGGAGCTGTTTTTT. Its translation is CASSTKKKPNPGTGEDTGELFF. The V call is TRBV21-1, the J call TRBJ2-2; TRBD1, the D gene given by the table, was not confirmed from the DNA. TRBV21-1 is annotated as a pseudogene. CDR3 length: 22 amino acids.